The T cell receptor (beta chain) under discussion was sequenced for a study of T cell responses to AZD1222 COVID-19 vaccine. Study-wide findings and caveats: Of spike-specific TCRs, nearly half reportedly target regions left unmutated in variants. White British donors predominated, females outnumbered males, and clonal diversity was possibly underestimated.

About this clone itself: Its matching antigen is unknown.

Libraries were prepared by immunoSEQ multiplex PCR; TCRdb keeps only in-frame clonotypes and omits some of them. The sample lists 85,000 to 120,000 clones, less than 95% occurring once. Second doses were pooled across both intervals (about 4 or about 12 weeks). The CDR3 is 12 amino acids. Germline V gene sequence: CDR1 SGHTA, CDR2 FQGTGA. Trimming removed 11 bases from V and 3 bases from J, with 13 bases in between. This sequence was found in an adult who received the AZD1222 COVID-19 vaccine. Sample: peripheral blood, taken 28 days after the second AZD1222 dose. The J gene is TRBJ1-1, the V gene TRBV7-3; no clear D. DNA for the CDR3: TGTGCCTGGCCTCACGTTCACACTGAAGCTTTCTTT. It encodes CAWPHVHTEAFF.